The sequence of this T cell receptor (beta chain) was determined in a study of sequential checkpoint blockade in melanoma. Germline CDR1 and CDR2: SGHRS and YFSETQ. The CDR3 covers 14 residues. This sample's treatment: randomized to nivolumab then ipilimumab (arm A) or the reverse (arm B). Sequencing was performed with immunoSEQ multiplex PCR; in TCRdb, only in-frame clones are kept and a portion is missing. The sample has about 9,100 clones, just under 60% seen once. The receptor was derived from a human donor with melanoma. The sample in question was CD8+ T cells sorted from blood (inferred from file names), obtained from a patient given nivolumab and ipilimumab in sequence. The chain uses TRBV5-1 and TRBJ2-5; TRBD2 aligns across 11 bases. The J call is uncertain, as TRBJ2-7 better fits the DNA end. Here the CDR3 DNA reads TGCGCCAGCAGCCATGGGACTAGCGGTTACGAGCAGTACTTC. Translation: CASSHGTSGYEQYF.